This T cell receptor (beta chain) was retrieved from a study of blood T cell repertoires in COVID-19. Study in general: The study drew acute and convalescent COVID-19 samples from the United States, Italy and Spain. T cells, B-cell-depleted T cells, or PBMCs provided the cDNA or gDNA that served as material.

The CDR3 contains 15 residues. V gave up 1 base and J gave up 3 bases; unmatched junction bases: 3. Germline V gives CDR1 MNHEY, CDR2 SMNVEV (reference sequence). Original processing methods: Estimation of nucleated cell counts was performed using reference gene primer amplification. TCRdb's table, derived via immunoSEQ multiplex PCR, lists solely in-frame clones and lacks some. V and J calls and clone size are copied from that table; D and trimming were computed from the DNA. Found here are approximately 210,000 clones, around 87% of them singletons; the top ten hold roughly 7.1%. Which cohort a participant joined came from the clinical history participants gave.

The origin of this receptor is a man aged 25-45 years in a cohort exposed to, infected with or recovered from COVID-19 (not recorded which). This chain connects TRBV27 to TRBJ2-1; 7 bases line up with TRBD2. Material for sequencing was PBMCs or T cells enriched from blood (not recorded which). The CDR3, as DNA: TGTGCCAGCAGTTTATGGGCTAGCGGCTACAATGAGCAGTTCTTC. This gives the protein CASSLWASGYNEQFF.